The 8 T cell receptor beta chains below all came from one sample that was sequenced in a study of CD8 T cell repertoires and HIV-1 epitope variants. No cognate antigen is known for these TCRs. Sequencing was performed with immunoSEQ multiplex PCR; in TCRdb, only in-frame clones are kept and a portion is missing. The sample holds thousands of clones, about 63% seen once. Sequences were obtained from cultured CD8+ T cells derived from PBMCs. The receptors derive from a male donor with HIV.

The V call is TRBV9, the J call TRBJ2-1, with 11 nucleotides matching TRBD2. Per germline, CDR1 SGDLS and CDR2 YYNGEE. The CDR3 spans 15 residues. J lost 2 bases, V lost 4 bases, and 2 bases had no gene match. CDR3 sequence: CASSLSGGAYNEQFF. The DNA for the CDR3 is TGTGCCAGCAGCCTTAGCGGGGGGGCCTACAATGAGCAGTTCTTC.

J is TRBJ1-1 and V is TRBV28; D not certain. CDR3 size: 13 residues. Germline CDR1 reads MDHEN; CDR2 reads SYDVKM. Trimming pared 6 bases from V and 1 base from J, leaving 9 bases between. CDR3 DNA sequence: TGTGCCAGCAGGCTACAGTCGAACACTGAAGCTTTCTTT. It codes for CASRLQSNTEAFF. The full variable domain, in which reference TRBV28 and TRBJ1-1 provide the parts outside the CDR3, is DVKVTQSSRYLVKRTGEKVFLECVQDMDHENMFWYRQDPGLGLRLIYFSYDVKMKEKGDIPEGYSVSREKKERFSLILESASTNQTSMYLCASRLQSNTEAFFGQGTRLTVV.

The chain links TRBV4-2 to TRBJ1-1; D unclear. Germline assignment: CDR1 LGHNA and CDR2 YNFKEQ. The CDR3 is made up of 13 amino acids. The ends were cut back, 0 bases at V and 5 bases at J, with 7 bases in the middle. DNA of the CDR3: TGTGCCAGCAGCCAAGACGGTGGTACTGAAGCTTTCTTT. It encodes CASSQDGGTEAFF.

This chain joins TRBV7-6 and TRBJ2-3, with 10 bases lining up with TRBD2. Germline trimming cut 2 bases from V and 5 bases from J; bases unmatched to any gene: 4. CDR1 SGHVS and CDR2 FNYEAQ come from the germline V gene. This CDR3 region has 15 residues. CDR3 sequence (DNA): TGTGCCAGCAGCTTACCAGCGGGGGGGGGAGATACGCAGTATTTT. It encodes CASSLPAGGGDTQYF. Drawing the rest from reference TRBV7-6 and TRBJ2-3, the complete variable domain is GAGVSQSPRYKVTKRGQDVALRCDPISGHVSLYWYRQALGQGPEFLTYFNYEAQQDKSGLPNDRFSAERPEGSISTLTIQRTEQRDSAMYRCASSLPAGGGDTQYFGPGTRLTVL.

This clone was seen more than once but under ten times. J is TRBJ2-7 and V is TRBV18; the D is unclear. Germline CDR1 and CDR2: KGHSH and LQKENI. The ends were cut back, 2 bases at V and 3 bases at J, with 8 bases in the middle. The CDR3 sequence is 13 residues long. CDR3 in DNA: TGTGCCAGCTCACCATCTACGGGCTACGAGCAGTACTTC. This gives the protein CASSPSTGYEQYF.

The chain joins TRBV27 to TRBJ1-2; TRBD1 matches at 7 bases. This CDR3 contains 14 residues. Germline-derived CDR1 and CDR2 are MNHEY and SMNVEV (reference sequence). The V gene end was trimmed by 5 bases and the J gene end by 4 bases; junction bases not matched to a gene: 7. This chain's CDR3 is CASSPGQALYGYTF. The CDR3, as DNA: TGTGCCAGCAGTCCTGGACAGGCCCTCTATGGCTACACCTTC.

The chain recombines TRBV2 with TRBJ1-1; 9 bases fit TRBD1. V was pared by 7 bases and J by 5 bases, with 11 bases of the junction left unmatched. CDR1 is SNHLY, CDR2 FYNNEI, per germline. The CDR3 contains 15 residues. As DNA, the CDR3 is TGTGCCAGCACCCCCTTTCGACAGGGGGGGACTGAAGCTTTCTTT. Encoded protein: CASTPFRQGGTEAFF.

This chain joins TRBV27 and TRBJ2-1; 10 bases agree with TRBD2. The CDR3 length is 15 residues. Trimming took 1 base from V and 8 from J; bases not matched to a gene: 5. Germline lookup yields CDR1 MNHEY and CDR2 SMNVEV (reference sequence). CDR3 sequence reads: CASSLLLAGVYEQFF. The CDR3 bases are TGTGCCAGCAGTTTATTGCTAGCGGGAGTATATGAGCAGTTCTTC.